One and the same sample provided the 19 T cell receptor beta chains below, sequenced in a study of T-cell memory formation after mild COVID-19. In TCRdb, the 5' RACE reads were re-called with MiXCR into one record per CDR3 protein. The repertoire holds hundreds of thousands of distinct CDR3 sequences, with more than 20% as singletons. Sequenced input: PBMCs or a T cell subset sorted from them (not recorded which). These receptor sequences come from an adult woman who had mild COVID-19 (a few samples of this study predate the infection). Cell type and time point are not known.

The J gene is TRBJ2-5, the V gene TRBV7-3, with D perhaps TRBD2 (6 bases). This CDR3 region has 18 residues. Trimming stripped 2 bases from V and 5 bases from J, with 24 bases between. Per the germline V gene, CDR1 is SGHTA and CDR2 is FQGTGA. The CDR3 protein is CASSLPDLDKPGGETQYF. The CDR3 DNA reads TGTGCCAGCAGCTTACCCGATCTTGACAAACCCGGAGGGGAGACCCAGTACTTC.

The V call is TRBV30, the J call TRBJ1-1; no clear D gene. The CDR3 consists of 14 residues. CDR1 and CDR2 from the germline V gene are GTSNPN and SVGIG (reference sequence). The V end was cut by 1 base, the J end by 0 bases, with 9 bases between. The CDR3 sequence is CAWSEDALNTEAFF. Written as DNA, the CDR3 is TGTGCCTGGAGTGAGGACGCCTTGAACACTGAAGCTTTCTTT.

This clonotype was counted ten times or more. This chain joins TRBV7-6 and TRBJ2-2; no clear D gene. Trimming removed 1 base from V and 2 bases from J, with 5 bases in between. Per germline, CDR1 SGHVS and CDR2 FNYEAQ. The CDR3 covers 14 residues. CDR3 DNA sequence: TGTGCCAGCAGCTTAGGAACCAACACCGGGGAGCTGTTTTTT. Protein sequence: CASSLGTNTGELFF. Supplemented by reference TRBV7-6 and TRBJ2-2, the full variable domain reads GAGVSQSPRYKVTKRGQDVALRCDPISGHVSLYWYRQALGQGPEFLTYFNYEAQQDKSGLPNDRFSAERPEGSISTLTIQRTEQRDSAMYRCASSLGTNTGELFFGEGSRLTVL.

J is TRBJ2-1 and V is TRBV20-1, with D uncertain. V was shortened by 3 bases and J by 5 bases, with 11 bases between the two germline ends. Germline lookup yields CDR1 DFQATT and CDR2 SNEGSKA (reference sequence). This CDR3 is 13 amino acids long. CDR3 sequence: CSASGSGHNEQFF. CDR3 sequence (DNA): TGCAGTGCTAGCGGGTCCGGGCACAATGAGCAGTTCTTC.

There are many counts of this clonotype. This chain uses TRBV5-1 with TRBJ2-5; 8 bases are shared with TRBD1. This CDR3 is 16 amino acids long. Germline-derived CDR1 and CDR2 are SGHRS and YFSETQ. Trimming removed 5 bases from V and 6 bases from J; junction bases left unmatched: 15. The CDR3 protein is CASSPMPGQVFQTQYF. CDR3 nucleotide sequence: TGCGCCAGCAGTCCCATGCCGGGACAGGTGTTCCAGACCCAGTACTTC.

J is TRBJ2-7 and V is TRBV7-6; 9 bases are shared with TRBD1. The length of the CDR3 is 15 residues. Germline values: CDR1 SGHVS, CDR2 FNYEAQ. V dropped 4 bases and J dropped 1; count of bases not matched to a gene: 5. The CDR3 DNA reads TGTGCCAGCAGCTCCGGACAGGGGCTATCCTACGAGCAGTACTTC. Translated: CASSSGQGLSYEQYF. Complete variable domain (other parts from reference TRBV7-6 and TRBJ2-7): GAGVSQSPRYKVTKRGQDVALRCDPISGHVSLYWYRQALGQGPEFLTYFNYEAQQDKSGLPNDRFSAERPEGSISTLTIQRTEQRDSAMYRCASSSGQGLSYEQYFGPGTRLTVT.

The V and J genes are TRBV6-2 or TRBV6-3 and TRBJ2-4, with TRBD1 matching 7 bases. J was trimmed by 8 bases and V by 0 bases; bases with no gene match: 7. The CDR3 has 15 residues. Germline CDR1 reads MNHEY; CDR2 reads SVGEGT. The CDR3 region is CASSYSGTEVDIQYF. In DNA, the CDR3 is TGTGCCAGCAGTTACTCGGGGACAGAGGTCGACATTCAGTACTTC.

The V gene is TRBV7-9, the J gene TRBJ1-1, with a possible D match to TRBD1 (5 bases). V was cut by 2 bases and J by 9 bases, with 19 bases left in between. This CDR3 contains 15 residues. CDR1 SEHNR and CDR2 FQNEAQ come from the germline V gene (reference sequence). The CDR3 sequence is CASSLTDRSGLQAFF. CDR3 DNA: TGTGCCAGCAGCTTAACCGATCGATCGGGGCTACAAGCTTTCTTT.

Only a few counts were recorded for this clonotype. This chain connects TRBV5-1 to TRBJ2-1, with D unclear. V dropped 0 bases and J dropped 0 bases, with 13 bases sitting between them. This CDR3 contains 17 residues. Per germline, CDR1 SGHRS and CDR2 YFSETQ. The CDR3 DNA sequence: TGCGCCAGCAGCTTGGACGGCAGCCTGAGCTCCTACAATGAGCAGTTCTTC. Encoded protein: CASSLDGSLSSYNEQFF.

This clonotype was seen a few times. The chain has TRBV7-6 and TRBJ2-3; 15 bases line up with TRBD2. CDR1 is SGHVS, CDR2 FNYEAQ, per germline. The CDR3 covers 17 residues. With V trimmed by 1 base and J by 10 bases, 9 bases remained unmatched. The CDR3 coding sequence is TGTGCCAGCAGCTTAGGGGGACTAGCGGGGGGAAACCCATCGCAGTATTTT. Its translation: CASSLGGLAGGNPSQYF.

The CDR3 DNA is TGCAGTGCTAGAGATTCTAGCGGAGTTTACAATGAGCAGTTCTTC. It translates to CSARDSSGVYNEQFF. The V and J genes are TRBV20-1 and TRBJ2-1; 7 bases line up with TRBD2. The CDR3 loop spans 15 amino acids. With 0 bases clipped from V and 4 bases from J, the junction kept 6 bases outside the gene matches. Germline loops: CDR1 DFQATT, CDR2 SNEGSKA (reference sequence).

This clonotype was counted a few times. The chain recombines TRBV20-1 with TRBJ1-1; unclear D gene. This CDR3 region has 14 residues. Germline V gene data show CDR1 as DFQATT and CDR2 as SNEGSKA (reference sequence). Trimming took 0 bases from V and 5 from J, leaving 13 bases between them. The CDR3 region is CSARDPRYETEAFF. The CDR3 DNA reads as TGCAGTGCTAGAGACCCCCGTTATGAGACTGAAGCTTTCTTT.

This clonotype was seen only once. The rearrangement uses TRBV30 and TRBJ2-3; D remains unclear. Germline CDR1 reads GTSNPN; CDR2 reads SVGIG (reference sequence). Trimming cost V 0 bases and J 3 bases, with 10 bases left between them. The CDR3 runs 14 residues. The DNA of the CDR3 is TGTGCCTGGAGTGTACTGGGAAGGACAGATACGCAGTATTTT. The encoded protein is CAWSVLGRTDTQYF. Complete variable domain (other parts from reference TRBV30 and TRBJ2-3): SQTIHQWPATLVQPVGSPLSLECTVEGTSNPNLYWYRQAAGRGLQLLFYSVGIGQISSEVPQNLSASRPQDRQFILSSKKLLLSDSGFYLCAWSVLGRTDTQYFGPGTRLTVL.

In its sample, this clonotype was seen a few times. The chain has TRBV15 and TRBJ2-1; 7 bases fit TRBD1. The CDR3 totals 19 residues. Germline CDR1 and CDR2: LNHNV and YYDKDF (reference sequence). With V trimmed by 0 bases and J by 5 bases, 16 bases remained unmatched. As DNA, the CDR3 is TGTGCCACCAGCAGAGATCATGGGCGGAACAGGGGACGCCACAATGAGCAGTTCTTC. Amino acids: CATSRDHGRNRGRHNEQFF.

The chain uses TRBV12-3 or TRBV12-4 and TRBJ1-5; 7 bases match TRBD1. The V gene end was trimmed by 6 bases and the J gene end by 0 bases; junction bases not matched to a gene: 5. The CDR3 runs to 15 residues. CDR3 DNA sequence: TGTGCCAGCAGCCAGACAGGGCTTAGCAATCAGCCCCAGCATTTT. Translation gives CASSQTGLSNQPQHF.

This clonotype was observed at least ten times. The rearrangement links TRBV20-1 to TRBJ2-1, with 14 positions matching TRBD2. This CDR3 has 17 amino acids. Germline CDR1 reads DFQATT; CDR2 reads SNEGSKA (reference sequence). After removal of 7 bases from V and 0 bases from J, the junction contained 8 bases not matched to a gene. The CDR3 DNA sequence: TGCAGTGGCATGGGACTAGCGGGAGCAGTCTCCTACAATGAGCAGTTCTTC. Translating it yields CSGMGLAGAVSYNEQFF.

The chain uses TRBV4-3 and TRBJ2-7; possible D gene TRBD1, 6 bases. Germline lookup yields CDR1 LGHNA and CDR2 YSLEER. Trimming removed 6 bases from V and 2 bases from J, with 11 bases in between. The CDR3 is 13 amino acids. CDR3: CASSPGAPYEQYF. The CDR3 DNA reads as TGCGCCAGCAGTCCAGGGGCCCCCTACGAGCAGTACTTC.

J is TRBJ1-1 and V is TRBV12-3 or TRBV12-4; 8 nucleotides line up with TRBD1. J was trimmed by 1 base and V by 6 bases; bases with no gene match: 4. The CDR3 totals 14 residues. CDR3 DNA sequence: TGTGCCAGCAGGATGGACAGGGAGAACACTGAAGCTTTCTTT. The encoded protein is CASRMDRENTEAFF.

The chain links TRBV10-3 to TRBJ2-1; tentative D call: TRBD1 (6 bases). V shed 4 bases and J shed 0 bases, with 19 bases lying between them. CDR1 is ENHRY, CDR2 SYGVKD, per germline. The CDR3 consists of 18 residues. CDR3 region: CAISAASGTKSSYNEQFF. DNA for the CDR3: TGTGCCATCAGTGCCGCCTCCGGGACAAAGAGCTCCTACAATGAGCAGTTCTTC.